This TCR beta chain was identified during a study of cytomegalovirus exposure and HLA in healthy donors. Notes on this clone: Its antigen is as yet unknown. Other nucleotide sequences in the sample specify the same CDR3.

The V segment lost 4 bases and the J segment 1 base; nucleotides outside the gene matches: 6. From germline, CDR1 is SGHRS and CDR2 YFSETQ. This CDR3 spans 15 amino acids. Overall study findings and caveats: Confirmation in vitro established that three CMV-associated chains were specific for CMV antigens. It was found in a later analysis that first-cohort TCR clusters tended to co-occur in the 120 validation repertoires.

Repertoires were generated with immunoSEQ multiplex PCR, while TCRdb's copy carries only in-frame clones and drops some. The table includes hundreds of thousands of clones, about 90% detected once. The approximately 120-subject validation cohort, separate from the approximately 670-subject first cohort, included the donors. This TCR came from a young man in good health and CMV-seropositive. The chain recombines TRBV5-1 with TRBJ1-1; 8 bases are shared with TRBD1. The sample comprised PBMCs. CDR3 sequence: CASSLAGTGNTEAFF. The CDR3 nucleotides read TGCGCCAGCAGCCTGGCCGGGACAGGGAACACTGAAGCTTTCTTT. Full variable domain (rest looked up from reference TRBV5-1 and TRBJ1-1): KAGVTQTPRYLIKTRGQQVTLSCSPISGHRSVSWYQQTPGQGLQFLFEYFSETQRNKGNFPGRFSGRQFSNSRSEMNVSTLELGDSALYLCASSLAGTGNTEAFFGQGTRLTVV.